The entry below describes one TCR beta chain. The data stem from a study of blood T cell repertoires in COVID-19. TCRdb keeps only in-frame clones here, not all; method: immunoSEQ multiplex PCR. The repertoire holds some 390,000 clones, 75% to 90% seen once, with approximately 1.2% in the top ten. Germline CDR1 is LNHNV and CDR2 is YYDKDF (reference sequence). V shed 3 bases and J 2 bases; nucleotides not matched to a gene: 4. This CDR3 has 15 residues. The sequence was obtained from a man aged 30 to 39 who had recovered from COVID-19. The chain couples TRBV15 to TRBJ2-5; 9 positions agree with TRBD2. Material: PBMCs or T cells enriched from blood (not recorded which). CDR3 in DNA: TGTGCCACCAGCAGTGGGCTAGCGGGACAAGAGACCCAGTACTTC. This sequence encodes CATSSGLAGQETQYF.